A single sample gave rise to the 30 T cell receptor beta chains below, sequenced in a study of a mutant IDH1 vaccine in newly diagnosed glioma. The sample's time point: week 47, end of study. Vaccine doses each comprised 300 ug of mutant IDH1 20-mer peptide, with topical imiquimod. The table came from immunoSEQ multiplex PCR; TCRdb's copy has only in-frame clones and leaves some out. This table holds tens of thousands of clones, 75% to 90% found once. For these receptors, no antigen is known. The sample consisted of PBMCs, taken from a glioma patient whose treatment included an IDH1 peptide vaccine. These receptors were obtained from a man aged 25 to 40 with glioma.

The gene calls are TRBV5-5 and TRBJ1-4; D is ambiguous. This CDR3 comprises 15 residues. Germline CDR1 SGHKS, CDR2 YYEKEE (reference sequence). V was pared by 1 base and J by 6 bases, with 13 bases between. The CDR3: CASSLYSAAHEKLFF. CDR3 nucleotide sequence: TGTGCCAGCAGCTTGTACTCAGCAGCCCATGAAAAACTGTTTTTT.

The genes are TRBV14 and TRBJ1-6, with D unresolved. The CDR3 is 13 residues long. Germline CDR1 and CDR2: SGHDN and FVKESK. Trimming took off 5 bases at V and 10 bases at J, with 12 bases between the two ends. The CDR3 spells CASSDRGESPLHF. CDR3 DNA sequence: TGTGCCAGCAGCGATCGCGGGGAGTCACCCCTCCACTTT.

The chain has TRBV5-1 and TRBJ2-3, with 12 bases that match TRBD2. The CDR3 runs 14 residues. Germline CDR1 is SGHRS and CDR2 is YFSETQ. Trimming took 7 bases from V and 0 from J; bases not matched to a gene: 0. The CDR3 DNA sequence: TGCGCCAGCGGACTAGCGGGGAGCACAGATACGCAGTATTTT. This codes for CASGLAGSTDTQYF.

This chain uses TRBV5-1 with TRBJ2-1; D unresolved. The CDR3 loop spans 14 amino acids. Germline values: CDR1 SGHRS, CDR2 YFSETQ. The ends were cut back, 3 bases at V and 0 bases at J, with 7 bases in the middle. The CDR3 nucleotides read TGCGCCAGCAGCTACGGAAACTCCTACAATGAGCAGTTCTTC. Its translation: CASSYGNSYNEQFF.

The chain joins TRBV7-2 to TRBJ2-7; D tentatively reads TRBD1 or TRBD2 (5 bases each). Germline-derived CDR1 and CDR2 are SGHTA and FQGNSA. V lost 5 bases, J lost 2 bases, and 10 bases lay in between. The CDR3 runs 13 residues. Here the CDR3 reads CASSLQGAYEQYF. CDR3 DNA sequence: TGTGCCAGCAGCCTTCAGGGAGCCTACGAGCAGTACTTC.

The chain employs TRBV27 and TRBJ2-7; the match to TRBD1 covers 9 bases. The CDR3 extends over 11 amino acids. V gave up 8 bases and J gave up 7 bases; unmatched junction bases: 3. The germline V gene has CDR1 MNHEY and CDR2 SMNVEV (reference sequence). The CDR3 protein is CASHRGQEQYF. The CDR3 DNA follows: TGTGCCAGCCACAGGGGGCAGGAGCAGTACTTC.

The chain uses TRBV21-1 and TRBJ2-1; the DNA was not used to check the table's D call, TRBD2. TRBV21-1 is deemed a pseudogene. The CDR3 is 20 amino acids. This chain's CDR3 is CASSKSVGGRDQNPNNEQFF. The CDR3 nucleotides read TGTGCCAGCAGCAAATCCGTCGGGGGGAGAGATCAAAACCCCAACAATGAGCAGTTCTTC.

Of note for this clone: This sample includes further DNA sequences coding for the same CDR3. The chain carries TRBV27 and TRBJ2-7, with D maybe TRBD2 (6 bases). Trimming cost V 3 bases and J 3 bases, with 12 bases left between them. This CDR3 has 14 residues. Germline-derived CDR1 and CDR2 are MNHEY and SMNVEV (reference sequence). The CDR3 protein is CASSFRGTRYEQYF. DNA for the CDR3: TGTGCCAGCAGTTTTCGGGGGACGCGCTACGAGCAGTACTTC.

DNA of the CDR3: TGTGCCAGTACCCCACAGGGCAATCAGCCCCAGCATTTT. Its translation: CASTPQGNQPQHF. The chain carries TRBV19 and TRBJ1-5; maybe TRBD1 (5 bases). Germline V lookup: CDR1 LNHDA, CDR2 SQIVND (reference sequence). The CDR3 loop spans 13 amino acids. The V end lost 7 bases, the J end lost 2 bases, and 9 bases lay between the germline ends.

The genes are TRBV5-4 and TRBJ2-3, with 14 bases fitting TRBD2. The CDR3 is 15 amino acids. Trimming removed 3 bases from V and 5 bases from J; junction bases left unmatched: 2. Germline assignment: CDR1 SGHNT and CDR2 YYREEE (reference sequence). The CDR3 coding sequence is TGTGCCAGCAGCTGGACTAGCGGGGGGAAAGATACGCAGTATTTT. This codes for CASSWTSGGKDTQYF.

The chain couples TRBV7-6 to TRBJ1-5, with 10 bases fitting TRBD1. This CDR3 has 21 amino acids. Germline V gives CDR1 SGHVS, CDR2 FNYEAQ. V lost 2 bases and J lost 3; bases outside the gene matches: 19. CDR3 residues: CASSLMAPRDRGSGDNQPQHF. CDR3 sequence (DNA): TGTGCCAGCAGCTTAATGGCGCCTAGGGACAGGGGTTCGGGAGACAATCAGCCCCAGCATTTT.

Concerning this clone: The junction does not match germline at one end; this may be a read error. The chain couples TRBV7-8 to TRBJ2-5; TRBD2 matches at 9 bases. The CDR3 has 14 residues. The germline V gene encodes CDR1 SGHVS and CDR2 FQNEAQ. The CDR3 bases are TGTGCCAGCAGCGTAGCGGGGGCCCAAGAGACCCAGTACTTC. It is translated as CASSVAGAQETQYF.

The chain recombines TRBV5-1 with TRBJ2-5; D may be TRBD2 (5 bases). V dropped 3 bases and J dropped 2 bases, with 14 bases sitting between them. This CDR3 comprises 15 residues. CDR1 and CDR2 (germline): SGHRS, YFSETQ. CDR3 loop: CASSWAGVVQETQYF. DNA for the CDR3: TGCGCCAGCAGCTGGGCCGGGGTAGTACAAGAGACCCAGTACTTC. The whole variable domain, remainder taken from reference TRBV5-1 and TRBJ2-5, is KAGVTQTPRYLIKTRGQQVTLSCSPISGHRSVSWYQQTPGQGLQFLFEYFSETQRNKGNFPGRFSGRQFSNSRSEMNVSTLELGDSALYLCASSWAGVVQETQYFGPGTRLLVL.

The chain carries TRBV19 and TRBJ2-2; no reliable D call. Germline CDR1 reads LNHDA; CDR2 reads SQIVND (reference sequence). V gave up 3 bases and J gave up 1 base, with 9 bases separating them. There are 15 residues in the CDR3. The CDR3 reads CASSIGDWNTGELFF. Here the CDR3 DNA reads TGTGCCAGTAGTATCGGAGATTGGAACACCGGGGAGCTGTTTTTT.

This chain joins TRBV5-6 and TRBJ1-1; 7 positions agree with TRBD1. V was pared by 2 bases and J by 5 bases, with 9 bases of the junction left unmatched. The CDR3 contains 15 residues. Germline V lookup: CDR1 SGHDT, CDR2 YYEEEE. The DNA of the CDR3 is TGTGCCAGCAGCTTAGGTGACAGGGATTGGACTGAAGCTTTCTTT. It specifies CASSLGDRDWTEAFF.

The J gene is TRBJ1-2, the V gene TRBV5-8, with D tentatively TRBD1 (5 bases). Germline-derived CDR1 and CDR2 are SGHTS and YDEGEE. Trimming removed 4 bases from V and 4 bases from J, with 14 bases in between. This CDR3 is 14 amino acids long. The CDR3 reads CASSPAWDLYGYTF. The CDR3 coding sequence is TGTGCCAGCAGCCCAGCTTGGGACCTCTATGGCTACACCTTC.

This chain connects TRBV28 to TRBJ1-1; 9 nucleotides agree with TRBD1. CDR1 is MDHEN and CDR2 is SYDVKM in the germline V gene. This CDR3 comprises 15 residues. Unmatched junction bases numbered 8, after V lost 5 bases and J lost 4 bases. CDR3 DNA sequence: TGTGCCAGCAGTGCCAACAGGGGGCTGGGCACTGAAGCTTTCTTT. Translating it yields CASSANRGLGTEAFF.

This clone was found a few times. The V call is TRBV7-9, the J call TRBJ2-2, with D unresolved. Germline V gives CDR1 SEHNR, CDR2 FQNEAQ (reference sequence). The V and J ends lost 4 bases and 1 base respectively, with 16 bases between them. The CDR3 is made up of 17 amino acids. The CDR3, as DNA: TGTGCCAGCAGCTACGATGGGGTGGACGGGAACACCGGGGAGCTGTTTTTT. Residues: CASSYDGVDGNTGELFF.

The rearrangement uses TRBV15 and TRBJ1-5; TRBD1 matches 7 bases. J was trimmed by 4 bases and V by 0 bases; bases with no gene match: 3. The germline V gene encodes CDR1 LNHNV and CDR2 YYDKDF (reference sequence). The CDR3 length is 15 residues. CDR3 sequence: CATSREVQGNQPQHF. Here the CDR3 DNA reads TGTGCCACCAGCAGAGAGGTACAGGGGAATCAGCCCCAGCATTTT.

The chain employs TRBV2 and TRBJ1-2, with TRBD1 matching 8 bases. V trimming: 6 bases; J trimming: 0 bases; junction bases outside the gene matches: 9. Looked up from germline, CDR1 is SNHLY and CDR2 is FYNNEI. This CDR3 has 16 amino acids. This chain's CDR3 is CASRAGQGRSNYGYTF. The CDR3 DNA is TGTGCCAGCAGGGCAGGACAGGGCCGATCTAACTATGGCTACACCTTC. Filled out from reference TRBV2 and TRBJ1-2, the complete variable domain reads EPEVTQTPSHQVTQMGQEVILRCVPISNHLYFYWYRQILGQKVEFLVSFYNNEISEKSEIFDDQFSVERPDGSNFTLKIRSTKLEDSAMYFCASRAGQGRSNYGYTFGSGTRLTVV.

This chain joins TRBV15 and TRBJ2-4; D possibly matches TRBD1 or TRBD2 (5 bases each). Germline V gene lookup returns CDR1 LNHNV and CDR2 YYDKDF (reference sequence). The CDR3 sequence is 15 residues long. Trimming removed 0 bases from V and 0 bases from J, with 6 bases in between. DNA of the CDR3: TGTGCCACCAGCAGAGAGGGGGTAGCCAAAAACATTCAGTACTTC. As protein: CATSREGVAKNIQYF.

This rearrangement joins TRBV5-1 to TRBJ1-4; D is ambiguous. The germline CDR1 and CDR2 sequences are SGHRS and YFSETQ. The CDR3 runs to 15 residues. The ends were cut back, 0 bases at V and 8 bases at J, with 14 bases in the middle. The CDR3 DNA is TGCGCCAGCAGCTTGGCGGGGATTCCTGGAGAAAAACTGTTTTTT. Its protein is CASSLAGIPGEKLFF.

This chain uses TRBV4-1 with TRBJ1-1; a possible D gene is TRBD1 (5 bases). Germline-derived CDR1 and CDR2 are MGHRA and YSYEKL. The CDR3 extends over 13 amino acids. Trimming took 3 bases from V and 1 from J, leaving 6 bases between them. Here the CDR3 DNA reads TGCGCCAGCAGCCACGACAGGAACACTGAAGCTTTCTTT. Amino acids: CASSHDRNTEAFF.

The rearrangement joins TRBV2 to TRBJ1-6; maybe TRBD1 (5 bases). Between the trimmed V and J ends, which lost 5 bases and 7 bases, there was a span of 6 bases. Germline values: CDR1 SNHLY, CDR2 FYNNEI. CDR3 length: 12 amino acids. DNA for the CDR3: TGTGCCAGCAGTAACAGGAATTCACCCCTCCACTTT. Translation gives CASSNRNSPLHF.

The rearrangement joins TRBV2 to TRBJ2-7; 7 nucleotides line up with TRBD1. The junction had 17 bases not matched to a gene; V was cut back by 6 bases and J by 0 bases. The germline gives CDR1 SNHLY, CDR2 FYNNEI. This CDR3 spans 18 amino acids. CDR3 coding DNA: TGTGCCAGCAGATTTCCTACGACAGGGACAGATAGCTCCTACGAGCAGTACTTC. Amino acid sequence: CASRFPTTGTDSSYEQYF.

V usage is TRBV29-1 and J usage is TRBJ1-2, with unresolved D. The germline V gene has CDR1 SQVTM and CDR2 ANQGSEA. This CDR3 is built from 14 residues. V lost 6 bases, J lost 0 bases, and 14 bases lay in between. CDR3 in DNA: TGCAGCGTGGAACGACGGTTAGCTAACTATGGCTACACCTTC. This encodes CSVERRLANYGYTF.

This chain links TRBV11-2 with TRBJ2-5; D uncertain. The J call is in doubt because the DNA end fits TRBJ2-7 better. The germline V gene encodes CDR1 SGHAT and CDR2 FQNNGV. The CDR3 is 15 amino acids. The CDR3 nucleotides are TGTGCCAGCAGCTTAGATCTCTGGAGCTCCTACGAGCAGTACTTC. It yields the protein CASSLDLWSSYEQYF.

The chain has TRBV27 and TRBJ2-3; D remains unclear. Germline CDR1 is MNHEY and CDR2 is SMNVEV (reference sequence). This CDR3 is built from 16 residues. V dropped 5 bases and J dropped 1 base, with 16 bases sitting between them. The CDR3 DNA is TGTGCCAGCAGTCAAACCCCGGGCAGAGGCACAGATACGCAGTATTTT. Translating it yields CASSQTPGRGTDTQYF.

The CDR3 is CASSWTGETQYF. In DNA, the CDR3 is TGTGCCAGCAGCTGGACGGGGGAGACCCAGTACTTC. This chain joins TRBV7-2 and TRBJ2-5; weak D call: TRBD2 (5 bases). CDR1 and CDR2 (germline): SGHTA, FQGNSA. The germline V and J ends were trimmed by 4 bases and 5 bases, with 8 bases remaining between them. The CDR3 spans 12 residues. Together with reference TRBV7-2 and TRBJ2-5, the CDR3 gives the full variable domain: GAGVSQSPSNKVTEKGKDVELRCDPISGHTALYWYRQSLGQGLEFLIYFQGNSAPDKSGLPSDRFSAERTGGSVSTLTIQRTQQEDSAVYLCASSWTGETQYFGPGTRLLVL.

The chain uses TRBV13 and TRBJ1-2, with D unclear. Trimming stripped 2 bases from V and 3 bases from J, with 10 bases between. This CDR3 has 14 amino acids. CDR1 is PRHDT, CDR2 FYEKMQ, per germline (reference sequence). The CDR3 DNA reads TGTGCCAGCAGCTTAAGCGGGCGGGACTATGGCTACACCTTC. Its protein product is CASSLSGRDYGYTF.